This T cell receptor (beta chain) came from a study of neurological immune-mediated disorders. Overall study context: Multiple sclerosis patients numbered 34, with approximately 31 relapsing-remitting and 3 secondary progressive. General study findings and limits: Multiple sclerosis, the disease with the least TCR clonal expansion, fell below healthy controls, whereas HTLV-1-associated myelopathy showed the most. None of the CDR3 amino acid sequences found in expanded clones was shared across subjects. This suggests that the TCR-beta repertoires were private in all groups.

Trimming stripped 1 base from V and 3 bases from J, with 11 bases between. The CDR3 has 14 residues. The germline V gene encodes CDR1 DFQATT and CDR2 SNEGSKA (reference sequence). Synthesis of cDNA was accomplished via 5'RACE employing 10-nucleotide random UMIs. TCRdb reanalysed the 5' RACE reads using MiXCR and keeps one entry per CDR3 protein. The sample lists tens of thousands of distinct CDR3 sequences; around 2.9% were seen once. This clonotype was recorded at least ten times. Its cognate antigen is unknown. The clonotype was recovered from a woman in her fifties or sixties with multiple sclerosis. The sample comprised PBMCs. The rearrangement links TRBV20-1 to TRBJ2-3; maybe TRBD2 (7 bases). The CDR3: CSARGGGQTDTQYF. The CDR3 nucleotides are TGCAGTGCTAGAGGGGGGGGGCAAACAGATACGCAGTATTTT.